These 20 T cell receptor beta chains came from one sample sequenced in a study of metastatic and nonmetastatic thyroid tumors. TCRdb re-called clones from the PCR reads using MiXCR. The sample holds over 15,000 clones, around 13% seen once. Thyroid surgery was performed in patients who had received no treatment beforehand. The sample taken for sequencing was blood. The receptors were sampled from a female donor with papillary thyroid cancer or a benign thyroid nodule (not recorded which). Some clones in this sample may be carry-over from other donors' samples.

This clone was recorded at least ten times. This rearrangement joins TRBV6-1 to TRBJ1-3, with no clear D. Germline-derived CDR1 and CDR2 are MNHNS and SASEGT. The CDR3 has 15 amino acids. V lost 7 bases and J lost 0, with 13 bases in between. The chain's CDR3 is CASTSFPFSGNTIYF. In DNA, the CDR3 is TGTGCCAGCACATCCTTTCCGTTCTCTGGAAACACCATATATTTT.

By sample share, this clone is large (0.1 to 1%). V is TRBV28 and J is TRBJ1-5; 11 nucleotides align to TRBD1. Unmatched junction bases numbered 16, after V lost 6 bases and J lost 6 bases. This CDR3 has 18 amino acids. From germline, CDR1 is MDHEN and CDR2 SYDVKM. CDR3 in DNA: TGTGCCAGCAGACCCGGGACAGGGGGTATTTTAGGTAGTCAGCCCCAGCATTTT. As protein: CASRPGTGGILGSQPQHF.

This clone was counted between two and nine times. The chain uses TRBV6-1 and TRBJ2-7, with 9 bases fitting TRBD2. J was trimmed by 2 bases and V by 5 bases; bases with no gene match: 7. Germline loops: CDR1 MNHNS, CDR2 SASEGT. The CDR3 consists of 15 residues. Here the CDR3 DNA reads TGTGCCAGCAGTACCGTGGCGGGGGGGCCCTACGAGCAGTACTTC. Protein: CASSTVAGGPYEQYF.

This clone was recorded many times. As DNA, the CDR3 is TGTGCCAGCAAGCGACTTATCACAGATACGCAGTATTTT. Translation gives CASKRLITDTQYF. The V call is TRBV6-1, the J call TRBJ2-3, with unresolved D. The V and J ends lost 7 bases and 2 bases respectively, with 10 bases between them. The CDR3 sequence is 13 residues long. The germline V gene encodes CDR1 MNHNS and CDR2 SASEGT.

This clone was seen many times. The chain is built from TRBV19 and TRBJ2-1; 11 nucleotides line up with TRBD1. Trimming cost V 5 bases and J 4 bases; bases outside gene matches: 7. Germline lookup yields CDR1 LNHDA and CDR2 SQIVND (reference sequence). The CDR3 length is 16 residues. The CDR3 nucleotides read TGTGCCAGTAGTTCAACCGGGACAGGGGGATACAATGAGCAGTTCTTC. The encoded protein is CASSSTGTGGYNEQFF.

This clone showed up many times. J is TRBJ2-4 and V is TRBV4-1; no clear D gene. CDR1 and CDR2 (germline): MGHRA, YSYEKL. Trimming took off 2 bases at V and 0 bases at J, with 11 bases between the two ends. The CDR3 totals 16 residues. CDR3 amino acids: CASSQFPTIAKNIQYF. For the CDR3, the DNA is TGCGCCAGCAGCCAATTTCCGACGATAGCCAAAAACATTCAGTACTTC.

Concerning this clone: A much larger clone lies a single base off, so this may be a read error. The chain is built from TRBV7-3 and TRBJ1-1, with no clear D. V was trimmed by 8 bases and J by 0 bases, leaving 16 bases between them. CDR1 is SGHTA and CDR2 is FQGTGA in the germline V gene. This CDR3 is 15 amino acids long. CDR3 sequence reads: CASVTPIDMNTEAFF. DNA of the CDR3: TGTGCCAGCGTCACGCCCATAGATATGAACACTGAAGCTTTCTTT.

By sample share, this clone is medium-sized. J is TRBJ1-2 and V is TRBV12-3 or TRBV12-4; TRBD1 agrees at 7 bases. The CDR3 consists of 14 residues. V was pared by 7 bases and J by 5 bases, with 10 bases of the junction left unmatched. CDR3 protein: CASKITGTDYGYTF. The DNA for the CDR3 is TGTGCCAGCAAAATAACCGGGACAGATTATGGCTACACCTTC.

In its sample, this clone was seen many times. The V and J genes are TRBV5-1 and TRBJ2-1; possible D gene TRBD1, 6 bases. Germline V gene sequence: CDR1 SGHRS, CDR2 YFSETQ. V lost 4 bases and J 8 bases, leaving 16 bases between the germline ends. This CDR3 is 14 amino acids long. The CDR3 here is CASSTGTTTHEQFF. For the CDR3, the DNA is TGCGCCAGCAGCACCGGGACAACTACACATGAGCAGTTCTTC.

V and J are TRBV5-1 and TRBJ2-7, with 7 bases matching TRBD2. The CDR3 runs to 17 residues. Per the germline V gene, CDR1 is SGHRS and CDR2 is YFSETQ. The J segment lost 0 bases and the V segment lost 0 bases, leaving 9 bases of the junction unmatched. This chain's CDR3 is CASSLVLAGDSSYEQYF. DNA of the CDR3: TGCGCCAGCAGCTTGGTGTTGGCGGGAGACAGCTCCTACGAGCAGTACTTC.

This clone was detected many times. The chain combines TRBV10-1 with TRBJ2-5; the match to TRBD2 covers 7 bases. Germline V gene data show CDR1 as WNHNN and CDR2 as SYGVQD (reference sequence). The V and J ends lost 2 bases and 2 bases, in that order; junction bases with no gene match: 2. This CDR3 is built from 14 residues. CDR3 sequence: CASSEKAGQETQYF. As DNA, the CDR3 is TGCGCCAGCAGTGAGAAAGCGGGGCAAGAGACCCAGTACTTC.

This clone was seen at least ten times. The J gene is TRBJ2-3, the V gene TRBV15, with D tentatively TRBD2 (6 bases). The germline gives CDR1 LNHNV, CDR2 YYDKDF (reference sequence). V was clipped by 1 base and J by 0 bases, with 23 bases between them. This CDR3 comprises 20 residues. CDR3 region: CATSRASRLGATSSTDTQYF. In DNA, the CDR3 is TGTGCCACCAGCAGAGCGTCAAGACTAGGGGCGACCTCTAGCACAGATACGCAGTATTTT.

This clone was recorded at least ten times. The chain is built from TRBV10-3 and TRBJ1-1; no clear D gene. The length of the CDR3 is 12 residues. Per germline, CDR1 ENHRY and CDR2 SYGVKD. The ends were cut back, 3 bases at V and 4 bases at J, with 6 bases in the middle. The CDR3 nucleotides are TGTGCCATCAGTGATTTGCTCACTGAAGCTTTCTTT. It codes for CAISDLLTEAFF.

The table lists this clone with many counts. This chain links TRBV30 with TRBJ1-3; D gene unclear. Between the trimmed V and J ends, which lost 5 bases and 2 bases, there was a span of 7 bases. Germline-derived CDR1 and CDR2 are GTSNPN and SVGIG (reference sequence). This CDR3 is built from 12 residues. The CDR3 sequence is CAWRNAGNTIYF. The CDR3 DNA reads as TGTGCCTGGCGGAATGCTGGAAACACCATATATTTT.

The table lists this clone with many counts. The gene calls are TRBV7-2 and TRBJ1-1; D is unresolved. This CDR3 spans 14 amino acids. The ends were cut back, 5 bases at V and 4 bases at J, with 14 bases in the middle. CDR1 is SGHTA and CDR2 is FQGNSA in the germline V gene. CDR3 coding DNA: TGTGCCAGCAGCCCCCGCGGGGAGCCCACTGAAGCTTTCTTT. Residues: CASSPRGEPTEAFF.

This clone was seen ten or more times. The rearrangement links TRBV11-1 to TRBJ2-2; perhaps TRBD2 as D (6 bases). CDR3 length: 16 residues. V shed 5 bases and J shed 5 bases, with 18 bases lying between them. Germline V gene sequence: CDR1 SGHAT, CDR2 FQDESV (reference sequence). CDR3 sequence (DNA): TGTGCCAGCAGCCAGAGGGGCGCGGGGTGGACCGGGGAGCTGTTTTTT. This gives the protein CASSQRGAGWTGELFF.

Many counts were recorded for this clone. The chain has TRBV7-8 and TRBJ1-6; D perhaps matches TRBD1 (6 bases). The V and J ends lost 1 base and 8 bases respectively, with 9 bases between them. This CDR3 has 14 amino acids. Germline V gives CDR1 SGHVS, CDR2 FQNEAQ. The CDR3 protein is CASSLVRGDSPLHF. The DNA for the CDR3 is TGTGCCAGCAGCTTAGTAAGGGGGGATTCACCCCTCCACTTT. The full variable domain, its missing parts supplied by reference TRBV7-8 and TRBJ1-6, is GAGVSQSPRYKVAKRGQDVALRCDPISGHVSLFWYQQALGQGPEFLTYFQNEAQLDKSGLPSDRFFAERPEGSVSTLKIQRTQQEDSAVYLCASSLVRGDSPLHFGNGTRLTVT.

The rearrangement uses TRBV9 and TRBJ2-1, with D possibly TRBD1 on 6 matching bases. The germline V gene has CDR1 SGDLS and CDR2 YYNGEE. CDR3 size: 15 residues. Trimming took off 1 base at V and 6 bases at J, with 14 bases between the two ends. CDR3 sequence reads: CASSVWAQGVNEQFF. In DNA, the CDR3 is TGTGCCAGCAGCGTATGGGCACAGGGTGTCAATGAGCAGTTCTTC.

Many counts were recorded for this clone. The genes are TRBV27 and TRBJ2-5; 9 nucleotides match TRBD2. This CDR3 is 12 amino acids long. Germline values: CDR1 MNHEY, CDR2 SMNVEV (reference sequence). V lost 8 bases, J lost 5 bases, and 3 bases stayed unmatched. The CDR3 protein is CASRGGGETQYF. Written as DNA, the CDR3 is TGTGCCAGCCGCGGGGGGGGGGAGACCCAGTACTTC.

This clone has a count of ten or more. The chain combines TRBV5-1 with TRBJ2-7; D gene unclear. The CDR3 consists of 12 residues. CDR1 is SGHRS and CDR2 is YFSETQ in the germline V gene. V shed 1 base and J shed 6 bases, with 8 bases lying between them. CDR3 residues: CASSLSTTEQYF. In DNA, the CDR3 is TGCGCCAGCAGCTTGTCAACGACCGAGCAGTACTTC.